The present TCR beta chain was sequenced within a study of blood T cell repertoires in COVID-19. Data came from immunoSEQ multiplex PCR; TCRdb stores just in-frame clones and leaves some out. The table records roughly 260,000 clones, around nine tenths of them present only once. In germline, CDR1 is SGDLS, CDR2 YYNGEE. V gave up 2 bases and J gave up 3 bases; unmatched junction bases: 7. CDR3 length: 15 amino acids. V usage is TRBV9 and J usage is TRBJ2-5; 7 bases align to TRBD2. The sample was PBMCs or T cells enriched from blood (not recorded which). The clonotype originates from a woman between 18 and 29 years old who had recovered from COVID-19. The CDR3 bases are TGTGCCAGCAGCGTTGGGAGGGCCTGGGAAGAGACCCAGTACTTC. This gives the protein CASSVGRAWEETQYF.